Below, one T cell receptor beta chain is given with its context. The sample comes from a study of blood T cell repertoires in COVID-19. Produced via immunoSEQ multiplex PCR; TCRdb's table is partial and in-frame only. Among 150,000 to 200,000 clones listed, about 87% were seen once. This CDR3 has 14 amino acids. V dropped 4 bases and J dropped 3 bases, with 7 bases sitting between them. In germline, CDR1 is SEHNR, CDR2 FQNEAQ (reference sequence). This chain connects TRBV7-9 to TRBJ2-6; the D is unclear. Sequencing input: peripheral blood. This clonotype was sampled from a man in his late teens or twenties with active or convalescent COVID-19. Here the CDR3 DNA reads TGTGCCAGCAGCTCGGTATTTGGGGCCAACGTCCTGACTTTC. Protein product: CASSSVFGANVLTF.